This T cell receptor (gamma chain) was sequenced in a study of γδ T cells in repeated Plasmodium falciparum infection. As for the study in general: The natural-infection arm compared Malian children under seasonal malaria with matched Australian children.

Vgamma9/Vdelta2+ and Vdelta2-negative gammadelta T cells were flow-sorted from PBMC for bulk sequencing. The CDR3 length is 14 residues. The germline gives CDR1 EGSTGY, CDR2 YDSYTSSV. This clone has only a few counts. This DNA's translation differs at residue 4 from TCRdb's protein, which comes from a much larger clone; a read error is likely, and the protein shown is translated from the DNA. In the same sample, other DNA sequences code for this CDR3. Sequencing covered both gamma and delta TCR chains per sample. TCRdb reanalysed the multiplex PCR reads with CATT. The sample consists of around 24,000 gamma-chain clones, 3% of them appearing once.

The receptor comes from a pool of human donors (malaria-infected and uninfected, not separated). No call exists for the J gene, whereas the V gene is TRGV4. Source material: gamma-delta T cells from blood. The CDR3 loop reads CATRAPVGGYKKLF. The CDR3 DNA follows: TGTGCCACCCGGGCCCCGGTCGGAGGCTATAAGAAGCTCTTT.